This T cell receptor beta chain was profiled in a study of long-term antiretroviral therapy in people with HIV. Turning to the study itself: First collections came about a decade before the 2015 immediate-ART recommendation.

Assay version v3.0 of immunoSEQ was used, and it was run at survey level. Profiled with immunoSEQ multiplex PCR; TCRdb holds only in-frame clones, not every one. The sample lists about 16,000 clones, approximately 79% occurring once. The CDR3 extends over 16 amino acids. The germline CDR1 and CDR2 sequences are WNHNN and SYGVQD (reference sequence). V gave up 10 bases and J gave up 4 bases, with 23 bases separating them. This rearrangement joins TRBV10-1 to TRBJ1-3; the D gene is possibly TRBD1 (5 bases). The sample consisted of unsorted PBMCs, taken 0.1 years after starting antiretroviral therapy. This sequence originates from a man younger than 30 with HIV. CDR3 bases: TGCGCCACTAGGGGCGGGGCCTTCGACGGGGGAAACACCATATATTTT. Protein product: CATRGGAFDGGNTIYF.